This T cell receptor beta chain was recorded in a study of shared T cell receptors in the human thymus. CDR3 length: 19 residues. The germline V and J ends were trimmed by 0 bases and 1 base, with 21 bases remaining between them. Per the germline V gene, CDR1 is SGHDN and CDR2 is FVKESK. Clones were read by immunoSEQ multiplex PCR, and TCRdb kept only the in-frame ones, dropping some. The sample lists approximately 760,000 clones; approximately 85% were seen once. This same sample was also part of a study on human thymus T cells. That work contributes: The people who donated were healthy Finnish babies having corrective surgery for congenital heart defects. Obtained as resections during corrective heart surgery, the thymus tissue was then studied. Thymic and blood repertoires appeared to show biased V and J gene usage. As related research reported, thymic repertoires overlapped highly among unrelated individuals.

The sequenced sample was thymocytes. The source is a girl under three years old with a congenital heart defect. The V and J genes are TRBV14 and TRBJ1-1; D gene unclear. The CDR3: CASSQDLRVPLFGNTEAFF. The CDR3, as DNA: TGTGCCAGCAGCCAAGATCTACGGGTCCCGTTATTCGGGAACACTGAAGCTTTCTTT. The full variable domain, rest sourced from reference TRBV14 and TRBJ1-1, is EAGVTQFPSHSVIEKGQTVTLRCDPISGHDNLYWYRRVMGKEIKFLLHFVKESKQDESGMPNNRFLAERTGGTYSTLKVQPAELEDSGVYFCASSQDLRVPLFGNTEAFFGQGTRLTVV.